Listed here are 12 T cell receptor beta chains from one sample, sequenced in a study of CD8+CD57+ T cells in acquired aplastic anemia listed by TCRdb under 2018. The reads were generated on an Illumina HiSeq 2000. Profiling of TCR beta VDJ combinations and CDR3 sequences used genomic DNA as the template. TCRdb redid the processing of the public reads, applying fastp at Q25 and MiXCR, and retained in-frame beta chains. Rows are unified per CDR3 protein, each entry keeping the most common DNA and genes. The sample includes 100,000 to 150,000 distinct CDR3 sequences, with 48% observed a single time. The ten largest clones take up under 3% of the sample. Sequencing was done on a sample of sorted CD4+, CD8+, or CD8+CD57+ T cells (not recorded which) from PBMCs. These receptors all stem from a human donor in good health, serving as a control.

This clonotype was counted many times. The chain is built from TRBV12-3 or TRBV12-4 and TRBJ2-1; the D is unclear. V lost 3 bases, J lost 7 bases, and 13 bases lay in between. There are 14 residues in the CDR3. CDR3 sequence: CASSFGTWANEQFF. The CDR3, as DNA: TGTGCCAGCAGTTTCGGTACGTGGGCGAATGAGCAGTTCTTC.

This clonotype was counted once. The V gene is TRBV15, the J gene TRBJ2-7, with D possibly TRBD1 on 5 matching bases. Trimming took off 10 bases at V and 12 bases at J, with 25 bases between the two ends. This CDR3 has 13 amino acids. Germline values: CDR1 LNHNV, CDR2 YYDKDF (reference sequence). The CDR3 sequence: CASSERQLYERYF. The CDR3 DNA is TGTGCCAGCAGTGAACGACAGCTCTACGAGAGGTACTTC.

This clonotype occurred a few times. The chain uses TRBV6-2 or TRBV6-3 and TRBJ2-2, with a tentative D call TRBD2 (7 bases). Germline lookup yields CDR1 MNHEY and CDR2 SVGEGT. V gave up 4 bases and J gave up 3 bases, with 15 bases separating them. This CDR3 has 16 amino acids. The CDR3: CASSWGGQTYTGELFF. CDR3 nucleotides: TGTGCCAGCAGTTGGGGGGGCCAGACATACACCGGGGAGCTGTTTTTT.

This chain's CDR3 is CATASRGSTDTQYF. In DNA, the CDR3 is TGTGCCACCGCATCCCGGGGAAGCACAGATACGCAGTATTTT. The rearrangement uses TRBV24-1 and TRBJ2-3; TRBD2 might be the D (5 bases). Germline assignment: CDR1 KGHDR and CDR2 SFDVKD. The CDR3 is made up of 14 amino acids. Trimming took 9 bases from V and 0 from J, leaving 12 bases between them.

This clonotype was observed once. This chain uses TRBV7-9 with TRBJ1-6; D uncertain. Germline V CDR1 and CDR2: SEHNR, FQNEAQ (reference sequence). CDR3 length: 14 residues. The V and J ends lost 2 bases and 10 bases respectively, with 12 bases between them. DNA for the CDR3: TGTGCCAGCAGCTTATTATGGGAACGGTCACCCCTCCACTTT. This encodes CASSLLWERSPLHF.

This sequence joins TRBV7-6 and TRBJ1-6; D call uncertain. The V gene's germline CDR1 is SGHVS and CDR2 FNYEAQ. Trimming cost V 1 base and J 6 bases, with 7 bases left between them. CDR3 length equals 14 residues. As DNA, the CDR3 is TGTGCCAGCAGCTTAGACAGCCGTAATTCACCCCTCCACTTT. It codes for CASSLDSRNSPLHF. Variable domain in full (rest from reference TRBV7-6 and TRBJ1-6): GAGVSQSPRYKVTKRGQDVALRCDPISGHVSLYWYRQALGQGPEFLTYFNYEAQQDKSGLPNDRFSAERPEGSISTLTIQRTEQRDSAMYRCASSLDSRNSPLHFGNGTRLTVT.

Details on this clonotype: The CDR3 end shows no conserved phenylalanine or tryptophan, and so a read error is likely. This rearrangement joins TRBV3-1 to TRBJ2-5, with 7 nucleotides matching TRBD2. The CDR3 loop spans 15 amino acids. The V gene end was trimmed by 6 bases and the J gene end by 1 base; junction bases not matched to a gene: 8. The germline V gene encodes CDR1 LGHDT and CDR2 YNNKEL (reference sequence). The chain's CDR3 is CASRRGSHSQETQYS. In DNA form, the CDR3 reads TGTGCCAGCAGGCGGGGGTCCCATAGCCAAGAGACCCAGTACTCC.

This clonotype was seen repeatedly, ten times or more. V is TRBV7-3 and J is TRBJ2-7, with D tentatively TRBD2 (6 bases). This CDR3 region has 15 residues. V was shortened by 1 base and J by 0 bases, with 10 bases between the two germline ends. The V gene's germline CDR1 is SGHTA and CDR2 FQGTGA. This CDR3 reads CASSLMAGSSYEQYF. The CDR3 DNA sequence: TGTGCCAGCAGCTTAATGGCGGGAAGCTCCTACGAGCAGTACTTC. Based on the CDR3 plus reference TRBV7-3 and TRBJ2-7, the full variable domain is GAGVSQTPSNKVTEKGKYVELRCDPISGHTALYWYRQSLGQGPEFLIYFQGTGAADDSGLPNDRFFAVRPEGSVSTLKIQRTERGDSAVYLCASSLMAGSSYEQYFGPGTRLTVT.

On this clonotype itself: This CDR3 is missing its conserved last phenylalanine or tryptophan, likely due to a read error. The chain has TRBV20-1 and TRBJ1-1, with 7 bases lining up with TRBD1. This CDR3 has 14 amino acids. The junction had 10 bases not matched to a gene; V was cut back by 7 bases and J by 2 bases. Germline V gene lookup returns CDR1 DFQATT and CDR2 SNEGSKA (reference sequence). CDR3 DNA: TGCAGTGTTCTGACAGGGCGCCTCAACACTGAAGCTTTCCTT. Translated: CSVLTGRLNTEAFL.

This clonotype was observed many times. J is TRBJ2-7 and V is TRBV6-5, with 11 bases matching TRBD1. V shed 5 bases and J 2 bases; nucleotides not matched to a gene: 5. The CDR3 runs 15 residues. Per germline, CDR1 MNHEY and CDR2 SVGAGI. The DNA of the CDR3 is TGTGCCAGCAGTCACAGGACAGGGGGCCCCTACGAGCAGTACTTC. It is translated as CASSHRTGGPYEQYF.

The chain carries TRBV7-6 and TRBJ1-1; a weak D match, TRBD1 (5 bases). The length of the CDR3 is 12 residues. The V end was cut by 5 bases, the J end by 5 bases, with 9 bases between. CDR1 is SGHVS, CDR2 FNYEAQ, per germline. CDR3 protein: CASSPAGTEAFF. The DNA for the CDR3 is TGTGCCAGCAGCCCGGCAGGGACTGAAGCTTTCTTT.

With respect to this clonotype: An end of the junction differs from the germline gene, which may be a read error. CDR3 sequence reads: CAGSDSTGVVFYEQYF. In DNA, the CDR3 is TGTGCCGGCAGCGACTCGACCGGGGTAGTTTTCTACGAGCAGTACTTC. V and J are TRBV6-2 or TRBV6-3 and TRBJ2-7; possible D gene TRBD2, 5 bases. Germline-derived CDR1 and CDR2 are MNHEY and SVGEGT. The CDR3 covers 16 residues.